This T cell receptor beta chain emerged from a study of blood T cells in healthy people across ages. V shed 4 bases and J shed 1 base, with 14 bases lying between them. The CDR3 runs to 15 residues. The germline V gene has CDR1 SGHRS and CDR2 YFSETQ. In the case of this clonotype: Its cognate antigen is unknown.

Findings and caveats of the study: Unsorted PBMC material precluded a definitive naive versus antigen-experienced comparison. Total diversity from one million sequenced T cells was likely underestimated.

Alongside a J-beta primer mix, a sample-barcoded 5' primer served in a second PCR lasting about 7 to 11 cycles. The yield of each sample was at least 3 million CDR3-containing paired-end reads. TCRdb reprocessed the 5' RACE reads with MiXCR, giving one entry per CDR3 protein. The profile covers under 750,000 distinct CDR3 sequences, with about 45% appearing a single time and approximately 23% taken by the ten largest. The TCR originated in a man older than 75 in good health. This chain joins TRBV5-1 and TRBJ2-5, with D maybe TRBD2 (7 bases). The specimen sequenced was blood. CDR3 sequence reads: CASSVAGASQETQYF. The CDR3 DNA reads as TGCGCCAGCAGCGTGGCGGGGGCCTCCCAAGAGACCCAGTACTTC.